This T cell receptor beta chain is from a study of identical twins. Findings of the study overall: Modelling underestimated the level of out-of-frame TCR alpha sharing observed in monozygotic twins. Twin pairs had excess sharing that was weaker in beta out-of-frame sequences. Invariant cells of the MAIT and iNKT types might have partly distorted the zero-insertion analyses.

This clonotype occurred once. The antigen remains unidentified. The V gene's germline CDR1 is SGHDT and CDR2 YYEEEE. The CDR3 covers 15 residues. TCRdb re-derived calls from the 5' RACE reads in MiXCR, one entry per CDR3 protein. The table has around 1.7 million distinct CDR3 sequences, under 35% seen once. Input material: cord blood. The chain couples TRBV5-6 to TRBJ2-1; D is possibly TRBD2 (5 bases). The J call may not be correct, given that the DNA end is closer to TRBJ2-7. This sequence was found in a newborn girl in good health. CDR3 in amino acids: CASSPASNPYNEQYF. As DNA, the CDR3 is TGTGCCAGCAGCCCTGCTAGCAATCCCTACAATGAGCAGTACTTC.